Listed below are T cell receptor beta chains from one sample, sequenced in a study of T cell repertoires in cytomegalovirus infection. TCRdb re-analysed the reads in MiXCR, keeping a single row per CDR3 protein. Of roughly 760,000 distinct CDR3 sequences listed, roughly a third are singletons. Sequencing was done on a sample of PBMCs. The receptors derive from a human donor in good health (CMV status not recorded). Some clones in this sample may be carry-over from other donors' samples. Both conserved end residues are part of each CDR3. Fields, in order: clone size, D gene, V gene, J gene, CDR3 length, CDR3 protein, CDR3 DNA. The D gene is left open where the match is weak. Where a row states a size, it is once, few, many or the class of an expanded clone; other rows omit it.

NA	NA	TRBV10-3	TRBJ2-7	14	CAISESTRSDEQYF	TGTGCCATCAGTGAGTCGACCAGGAGCGACGAGCAGTACTTC
few	TRBD1	TRBV29-1	TRBJ1-1	11	CSVPRGPEAFF	TGCAGCGTCCCGAGGGGGCCAGAAGCTTTCTTT
NA	NA	TRBV20-1	TRBJ1-5	15	CSARWGQNSNQPQHF	TGCAGTGCTAGATGGGGTCAGAATAGCAATCAGCCCCAGCATTTT
few	NA	TRBV7-6	TRBJ1-2	14	CASSPPGLAYGYTF	TGTGCCAGCAGCCCTCCGGGACTGGCCTATGGCTACACCTTC
many	NA	TRBV7-2	TRBJ1-2	16	CASSAGGGMVADGYTF	TGTGCCAGCAGCGCTGGCGGCGGGATGGTAGCGGATGGCTACACCTTC
few	NA	TRBV28	TRBJ2-7	14	CASRSGGRGSEQYF	TGTGCCAGCAGGTCCGGTGGCAGGGGTTCCGAGCAGTACTTC
many	TRBD1	TRBV12-3/TRBV12-4	TRBJ2-3	16	CASSPGQGSGTDTQYF	TGTGCCAGCAGTCCTGGACAGGGTTCGGGCACAGATACGCAGTATTTT
NA	TRBD1	TRBV7-4	TRBJ1-2	15	CASSLEGQKFDGYTF	TGTGCCAGCAGCTTAGAGGGACAGAAGTTCGATGGCTACACCTTC
NA	TRBD2	TRBV12-3/TRBV12-4	TRBJ2-7	15	CASRGGTSGLYEQYF	TGTGCCAGCAGGGGCGGGACTAGCGGGCTGTACGAGCAGTACTTC
NA	NA	TRBV7-9	TRBJ2-7	16	CASSLGGGASSYEQYF	TGTGCCAGCAGCTTAGGGGGGGGCGCAAGCTCCTACGAGCAGTACTTC
few	TRBD2	TRBV7-2	TRBJ2-1	17	CASSFGLVTSSYNEQFF	TGTGCCAGCAGCTTTGGACTAGTTACGTCCTCCTACAATGAGCAGTTCTTC
NA	NA	TRBV18	TRBJ1-1	15	CASLPIQGGYTEAFF	TGTGCCAGCCTCCCCATACAGGGAGGGTATACTGAAGCTTTCTTT
few	TRBD1	TRBV25-1	TRBJ2-7	16	CASSPPGRGQSYEQYF	TGTGCCAGCAGTCCTCCGGGCAGGGGGCAATCCTACGAGCAGTACTTC
few	TRBD2	TRBV12-3/TRBV12-4	TRBJ2-7	15	CASSLRGGGLYEQYF	TGTGCCAGCAGTTTGCGGGGGGGGGGCCTCTACGAGCAGTACTTC
few	TRBD1	TRBV6-6	TRBJ2-7	15	CASRRLRDRDYEQYF	TGTGCCAGCAGAAGACTCCGGGACAGGGATTACGAGCAGTACTTC
NA	NA	TRBV5-1	TRBJ1-1	15	CASTLQLAGVTEAFF	TGCGCCAGCACGCTCCAACTGGCCGGGGTGACTGAAGCTTTCTTT
few	NA	TRBV5-1	TRBJ1-5	14	CASSLARRLGPQHF	TGCGCCAGCAGCTTGGCCCGGCGGTTAGGGCCCCAGCATTTT
few	NA	TRBV19	TRBJ2-7	14	CASSPQRAAGEQYF	TGTGCCAGTAGTCCACAACGAGCCGCCGGCGAGCAGTACTTC
NA	NA	TRBV20-1	TRBJ1-3	16	CSARGTGSSSGNTIYF	TGCAGTGCTAGAGGAACAGGTTCGAGCTCTGGAAACACCATATATTTT
NA	TRBD2	TRBV27	TRBJ2-7	15	CASSSTGRGDYEQYF	TGTGCCAGCAGTTCCACGGGACGGGGGGATTACGAGCAGTACTTC
NA	NA	TRBV29-1	TRBJ2-5	12	CSVATPEETQYF	TGCAGCGTTGCCACACCCGAGGAGACCCAGTACTTC
NA	NA	TRBV20-1	TRBJ2-4	15	CSARAPGLAKNIQYF	TGCAGTGCTAGAGCACCGGGACTAGCCAAAAACATTCAGTACTTC
few	NA	TRBV2	TRBJ2-1	15	CASIPSRTKGDEQFF	TGTGCCAGCATACCCTCGAGGACCAAGGGGGATGAGCAGTTCTTC
few	NA	TRBV7-9	TRBJ2-7	16	CASSLAQGIFGGEQYF	TGTGCCAGCAGCTTAGCGCAGGGTATATTTGGCGGGGAGCAGTACTTC
NA	NA	TRBV7-9	TRBJ1-3	13	CAFLGQGRSTIYF	TGTGCCTTCCTGGGGCAGGGAAGGAGCACCATATATTTT
NA	TRBD2	TRBV28	TRBJ2-5	15	CASSPFLRGEETQYF	TGTGCCAGCAGTCCATTCTTGCGGGGGGAAGAGACCCAGTACTTC